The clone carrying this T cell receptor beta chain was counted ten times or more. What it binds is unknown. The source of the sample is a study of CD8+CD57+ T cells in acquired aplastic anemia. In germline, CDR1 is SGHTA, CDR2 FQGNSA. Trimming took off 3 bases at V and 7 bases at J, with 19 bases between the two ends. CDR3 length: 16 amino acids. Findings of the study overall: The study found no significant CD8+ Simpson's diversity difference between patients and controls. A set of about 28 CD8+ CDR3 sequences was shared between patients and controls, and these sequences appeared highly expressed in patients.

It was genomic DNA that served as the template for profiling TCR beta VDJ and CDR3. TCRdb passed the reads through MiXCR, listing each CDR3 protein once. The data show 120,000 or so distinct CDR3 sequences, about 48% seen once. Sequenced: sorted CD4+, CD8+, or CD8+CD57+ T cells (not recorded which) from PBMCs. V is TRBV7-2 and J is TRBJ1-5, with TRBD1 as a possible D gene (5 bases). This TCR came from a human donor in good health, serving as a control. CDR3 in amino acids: CASSFREGGFEQPQHF. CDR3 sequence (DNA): TGTGCCAGCAGCTTCAGGGAGGGAGGGTTTGAACAGCCCCAGCATTTT.